Presented here are 21 T cell receptor beta chains from one specimen sequenced in a study of T cells in Graves' hyperthyroidism and ophthalmopathy. Amplification of TCR beta CDR3 regions was performed using RNA transcripts as template. First-round RT-PCR with HTBI primers amplified the TCR CDR3 region. TCRdb recomputed calls from the multiplex PCR reads with MiXCR, one row per CDR3 protein. The sample holds around 700,000 distinct CDR3 sequences, 30% to 40% seen once. Sample: blood. The receptors stem from a woman between 35 and 50 years old with Graves' hyperthyroidism.

A remark on this clonotype: The missing conserved phenylalanine or tryptophan at the end of this CDR3 makes a read error likely. In nucleotides, the CDR3 is TGTGCCAGCAGACAGGGGTCGGGGGATTACTCTGGGGCCAACGTCCTGACTTAC. Translated, it gives CASRQGSGDYSGANVLTY. The V and J genes are TRBV9 and TRBJ2-6; D is perhaps TRBD1 (7 bases). This CDR3 is built from 18 residues. The germline V gene has CDR1 SGDLS and CDR2 YYNGEE. Trimming stripped 5 bases from V and 0 bases from J, with 18 bases between.

Many counts were recorded for this clonotype. This could be a read error, since a much larger clone is one nucleotide away. This CDR3 reads CASSETSGNTIYF. The CDR3 region has the DNA TGTGCCAGCAGTGAAACCTCTGGAAACACCATATATTTT. This chain joins TRBV6-5 and TRBJ1-3; no definite D call. Trimming removed 5 bases from V and 0 bases from J, with 5 bases in between. Germline V lookup: CDR1 MNHEY, CDR2 SVGAGI. This CDR3 is built from 13 residues.

This clonotype appeared a single time. Since a much larger clone is just one base distant, this may be a read error. This chain uses TRBV19 with TRBJ1-1, with D hard to call. Germline V CDR1 and CDR2: LNHDA, SQIVND (reference sequence). CDR3 length: 13 residues. Trimming removed 7 bases from V and 5 bases from J, with 14 bases in between. CDR3 sequence: CASIVAGWTEAFF. The CDR3 bases are TGTGCCAGTATCGTGGCGGGTTGGACTGAAGCTTTCTTT.

The chain joins TRBV20-1 to TRBJ2-7; D uncertain. V lost 0 bases, J lost 3 bases, and 9 bases lay in between. The CDR3 runs 13 residues. The germline V gene encodes CDR1 DFQATT and CDR2 SNEGSKA (reference sequence). CDR3 nucleotides: TGCAGTGCTAGAGATGGGAAGGACTACGAGCAGTACTTC. This sequence encodes CSARDGKDYEQYF.

This chain connects TRBV27 to TRBJ1-5; 7 bases align to TRBD1. The CDR3 totals 15 residues. J was trimmed by 1 base and V by 3 bases; bases with no gene match: 3. From germline, CDR1 is MNHEY and CDR2 SMNVEV (reference sequence). The DNA for the CDR3 is TGTGCCAGCAGTTTTGAGGGGGCGAGCAATCAGCCCCAGCATTTT. This codes for CASSFEGASNQPQHF.

DNA for the CDR3: TGTGCCAGCAGTGAAGCGACAGGGGAATCGGGGGGCTACACCTTC. It translates to CASSEATGESGGYTF. The chain joins TRBV2 to TRBJ1-2; 8 bases are a match to TRBD1. CDR1 is SNHLY, CDR2 FYNNEI, per germline. The CDR3 runs 15 residues. The ends lost 0 bases at V and 8 bases at J; junction bases unmatched: 8. Together with reference TRBV2 and TRBJ1-2, the CDR3 gives the full variable domain: EPEVTQTPSHQVTQMGQEVILRCVPISNHLYFYWYRQILGQKVEFLVSFYNNEISEKSEIFDDQFSVERPDGSNFTLKIRSTKLEDSAMYFCASSEATGESGGYTFGSGTRLTVV.

In its sample, this clonotype was seen a few times. The rearrangement joins TRBV27 to TRBJ2-7; D gene uncertain. This CDR3 comprises 13 residues. Germline CDR1 is MNHEY and CDR2 is SMNVEV (reference sequence). Trimming left V 8 bases short and J 5 bases short, with 16 bases between. The CDR3 protein is CASGRLASDEQYF. CDR3 nucleotide sequence: TGTGCCAGCGGCCGCCTTGCGAGTGACGAGCAGTACTTC.

This clonotype occurred a few times. This chain joins TRBV2 and TRBJ1-1; 7 bases align to TRBD1. The germline V gene encodes CDR1 SNHLY and CDR2 FYNNEI. CDR3 length: 15 residues. V lost 8 bases, J lost 3 bases, and 12 bases stayed unmatched. The CDR3 spells CASVKTGLGDTEAFF. The CDR3 bases are TGTGCCAGCGTCAAGACAGGGCTCGGGGACACTGAAGCTTTCTTT.

The CDR3 spells CASLGISYEQYF. DNA of the CDR3: TGTGCCAGCCTGGGGATCTCCTACGAGCAGTACTTC. V gene TRBV25-1 combines with J gene TRBJ2-7; D call uncertain. The CDR3 extends over 12 amino acids. Trimming left V 8 bases short and J 0 bases short, with 8 bases between. Per germline, CDR1 MGHDK and CDR2 SYGVNS.

This clonotype has a handful of counts. The genes are TRBV15 and TRBJ2-2; 7 bases map to TRBD1. V lost 0 bases to trimming and J lost 0 bases; unmatched junction nucleotides: 13. The CDR3 loop spans 20 amino acids. The germline gives CDR1 LNHNV, CDR2 YYDKDF (reference sequence). The CDR3 loop is CATSRDLPGQPFANTGELFF. The CDR3 DNA reads TGTGCCACCAGCAGAGATCTACCGGGACAGCCTTTCGCGAACACCGGGGAGCTGTTTTTT.

V usage is TRBV7-9 and J usage is TRBJ2-7, with D possibly being TRBD2 (5 bases). Germline V gene lookup returns CDR1 SEHNR and CDR2 FQNEAQ (reference sequence). The CDR3 runs to 14 residues. The ends were cut back, 5 bases at V and 4 bases at J, with 15 bases in the middle. The CDR3 bases are TGTGCCAGCAGCCACCGGGAAGCTGGATACGAGCAGTACTTC. Its protein is CASSHREAGYEQYF.

There are a few counts of this clonotype. V is TRBV12-3 or TRBV12-4 and J is TRBJ2-7; D gene uncertain. With 6 bases removed from V and 4 bases from J, the gap between germline ends came to 10 bases. The CDR3 runs 12 residues. The CDR3 protein is CASRNGLYEQYF. The CDR3 coding sequence is TGTGCCAGCAGGAACGGATTATACGAGCAGTACTTC.

The chain links TRBV19 to TRBJ2-5; 9 bases fit TRBD1. Germline lookup yields CDR1 LNHDA and CDR2 SQIVND (reference sequence). V shed 5 bases and J 4 bases; nucleotides not matched to a gene: 11. This CDR3 region has 16 residues. Here the CDR3 DNA reads TGTGCCAGTAGTTTCGGACAGGGGCTAGCGCGAGAGACCCAGTACTTC. Encoded protein: CASSFGQGLARETQYF.

This clonotype was found many times. The gene calls are TRBV10-3 and TRBJ2-5; D might be TRBD1 (6 bases). Germline V gene lookup returns CDR1 ENHRY and CDR2 SYGVKD. The CDR3 has 13 amino acids. Trimming pared 6 bases from V and 5 bases from J, leaving 13 bases between. The CDR3 here is CAIRHRVTETQYF. The CDR3 nucleotides read TGTGCCATCAGACACAGGGTGACTGAGACCCAGTACTTC.

In regard to this clonotype: This could be a read error, since a much larger clone is one nucleotide away. This chain joins TRBV29-1 and TRBJ2-5, with D uncertain. Germline CDR1 reads SQVTM; CDR2 reads ANQGSEA. The CDR3 totals 12 residues. This CDR3 is CSAIVISETLYF. CDR3 sequence (DNA): TGCAGCGCGATTGTTATCTCAGAGACCCTGTACTTC.

The rearrangement joins TRBV27 to TRBJ1-2, with D possibly matching TRBD1 (6 bases). CDR1 is MNHEY and CDR2 is SMNVEV in the germline V gene (reference sequence). V was shortened by 5 bases and J by 5 bases, with 18 bases between the two germline ends. The CDR3 loop spans 15 amino acids. The CDR3 loop is CASSAEGGLRYGYTF. The CDR3 bases are TGTGCCAGCAGTGCAGAGGGGGGGCTGAGGTATGGCTACACCTTC.

This clonotype was recorded at least ten times. The genes are TRBV10-3 and TRBJ2-5; D may be TRBD2 (6 bases). The germline V gene encodes CDR1 ENHRY and CDR2 SYGVKD. Trimming stripped 6 bases from V and 1 base from J, with 15 bases between. This CDR3 has 15 residues. Here the CDR3 DNA reads TGTGCCATCAGCCAGACGCGGGGTGGCCAAGAGACCCAGTACTTC. Protein product: CAISQTRGGQETQYF.

In nucleotides, the CDR3 is TGTGCCAGCAGTTCCGGGTCAAGGAAGAACACTGAAGCTTTCTTT. Its protein product is CASSSGSRKNTEAFF. The gene calls are TRBV12-3 or TRBV12-4 and TRBJ1-1; no clear D. This CDR3 region has 15 residues. Between the trimmed V and J ends, which lost 4 bases and 1 base, there was a span of 13 bases.

The chain uses TRBV29-1 and TRBJ1-1; possibly TRBD1 for D (6 bases). Germline CDR1 reads SQVTM; CDR2 reads ANQGSEA. The ends were cut back, 2 bases at V and 7 bases at J, with 14 bases in the middle. This CDR3 comprises 13 residues. The CDR3 loop is CSVEQVGAVEAFF. The DNA of the CDR3 is TGCAGCGTTGAACAGGTGGGGGCGGTTGAAGCTTTCTTT.

This chain connects TRBV4-3 to TRBJ1-4; D is unresolved. Trimming took off 10 bases at V and 7 bases at J, with 22 bases between the two ends. The germline V gene encodes CDR1 LGHNA and CDR2 YSLEER. The length of the CDR3 is 15 residues. In DNA form, the CDR3 reads TGCGCCACCGGGCACACCCCCGGACCGGGTGAAAAACTGTTTTTT. Its translation: CATGHTPGPGEKLFF.

This clonotype was counted at least ten times. This chain uses TRBV7-2 with TRBJ1-2; 10 positions match TRBD1. Germline CDR1 and CDR2: SGHTA and FQGNSA. The CDR3 length is 14 residues. The V gene end was trimmed by 6 bases and the J gene end by 4 bases; junction bases not matched to a gene: 5. The CDR3, as DNA: TGTGCCAGCAGTCCGACAGGGGGCGGCTATGGCTACACCTTC. Protein product: CASSPTGGGYGYTF.